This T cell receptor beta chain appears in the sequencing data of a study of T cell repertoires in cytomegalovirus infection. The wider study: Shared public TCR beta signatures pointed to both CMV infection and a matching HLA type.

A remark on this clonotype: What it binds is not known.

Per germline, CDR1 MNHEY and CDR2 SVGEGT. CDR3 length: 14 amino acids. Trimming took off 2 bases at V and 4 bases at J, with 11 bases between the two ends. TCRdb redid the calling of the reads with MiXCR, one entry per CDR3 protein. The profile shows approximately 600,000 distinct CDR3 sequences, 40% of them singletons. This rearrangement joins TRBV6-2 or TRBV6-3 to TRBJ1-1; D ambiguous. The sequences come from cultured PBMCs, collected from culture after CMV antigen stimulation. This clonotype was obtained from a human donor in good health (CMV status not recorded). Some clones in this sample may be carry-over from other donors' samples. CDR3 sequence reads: CASSYGLEATEAFF. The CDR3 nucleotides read TGTGCCAGCAGTTACGGGCTCGAAGCCACTGAAGCTTTCTTT.